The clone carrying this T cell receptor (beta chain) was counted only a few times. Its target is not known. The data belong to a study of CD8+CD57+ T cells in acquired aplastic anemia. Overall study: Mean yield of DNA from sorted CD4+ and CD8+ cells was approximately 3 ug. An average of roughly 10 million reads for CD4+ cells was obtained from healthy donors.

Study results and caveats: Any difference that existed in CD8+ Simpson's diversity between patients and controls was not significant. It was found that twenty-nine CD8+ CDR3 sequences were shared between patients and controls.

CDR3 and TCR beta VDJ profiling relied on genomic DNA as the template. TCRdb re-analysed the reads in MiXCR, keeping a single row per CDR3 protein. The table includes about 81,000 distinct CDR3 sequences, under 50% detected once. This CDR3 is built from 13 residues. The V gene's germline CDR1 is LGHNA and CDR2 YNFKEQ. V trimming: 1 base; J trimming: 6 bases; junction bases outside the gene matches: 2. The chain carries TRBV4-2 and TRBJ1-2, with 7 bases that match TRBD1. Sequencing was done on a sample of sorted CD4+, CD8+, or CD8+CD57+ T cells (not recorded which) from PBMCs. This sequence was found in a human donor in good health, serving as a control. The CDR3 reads CASSQGGTDGYTF. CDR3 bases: TGTGCCAGCAGCCAAGGGGGGACAGATGGCTACACCTTC.